Listed below are T cell receptor beta chains from one sample, sequenced in a study of blood T cell repertoires in COVID-19. Profiled with immunoSEQ multiplex PCR; TCRdb holds only in-frame clones, not every one. The sample contains tens of thousands of clones, just under 90% of which appear only once. Sequencing was carried out using peripheral blood. The receptors were sampled from a man aged 60 to 69 with acute or convalescent COVID-19. Each CDR3 is given with its conserved first and last residue. The D gene is left open where the match is weak. Size tells how often a clone was seen (once, few, many) or the class of an expanded clone, and some rows leave it out.

J gene,D gene,V gene,clone size,CDR3 protein,CDR3 DNA
TRBJ1-1,-,TRBV6-5,-,CASSYSRGGTEAFF,TGTGCCAGCAGTTACTCGCGTGGGGGGACTGAAGCTTTCTTT
TRBJ2-1,TRBD2,TRBV10-3,-,CASGGINEQFF,TGTGCCAGCGGGGGTATCAATGAGCAGTTCTTC
TRBJ1-3,-,TRBV27,few,CASKGLGSGGNTIYF,TGTGCCAGCAAGGGTTTGGGGAGCGGCGGAAACACCATATATTTT
TRBJ2-5,-,TRBV3-1/TRBV3-2,-,CASSPDPTAQYF,TGTGCCAGCAGCCCTGATCCCACGGCCCAGTACTTC
TRBJ2-3,TRBD2,TRBV11-2,-,CATAPAWEGDTQYF,TGTGCCACCGCCCCGGCCTGGGAGGGAGATACGCAGTATTTT
TRBJ1-1,TRBD1,TRBV7-2,-,CASSLQGASEAFF,TGTGCCAGCAGCTTACAGGGGGCCTCTGAAGCTTTCTTT
TRBJ1-5,-,TRBV27,-,CASSLYPPSAYSNQPQHF,TGTGCCAGCAGTTTATACCCTCCCAGCGCTTATAGCAATCAGCCCCAGCATTTT
TRBJ1-2,-,TRBV19,-,CASSIDTNYGYTF,TGTGCCAGTAGTATAGACACTAACTATGGCTACACCTTC
TRBJ2-7,-,TRBV30,-,CAWSVGSSGAEQYF,TGTGCCTGGAGTGTTGGGAGTTCGGGCGCCGAGCAGTACTTC
TRBJ2-5,-,TRBV19,-,CASSIGPSRGETQYF,TGTGCCAGTAGTATTGGCCCTTCCAGGGGAGAGACCCAGTACTTC
TRBJ2-1,TRBD2,TRBV5-8,-,CASSPEEGLNEQFF,TGTGCCAGCAGCCCGGAGGAGGGACTAAATGAGCAGTTCTTC
TRBJ2-2,TRBD2,TRBV6-5,-,CASSPFGGTGELFF,TGTGCCAGCAGTCCTTTCGGGGGGACCGGGGAGCTGTTTTTT
TRBJ2-1,-,TRBV4-1,-,CASSQDKLGQWGRSSYNEQFF,TGCGCCAGCAGCCAAGATAAGTTAGGACAGTGGGGGAGAAGCTCCTACAATGAGCAGTTCTTC
TRBJ1-4,-,TRBV5-1,-,CASSPSRGGGEKLFF,TGCGCCAGCAGCCCCTCCCGGGGCGGGGGTGAAAAACTGTTTTTT
TRBJ1-1,-,TRBV2,-,CASSDRANTEAFF,TGTGCCAGCAGTGACAGGGCGAACACTGAAGCTTTCTTT
TRBJ1-5,TRBD1,TRBV6-1,once,CASSDRTGVNQPQHF,TGTGCCAGCAGTGACCGTACAGGGGTGAATCAGCCCCAGCATTTT
TRBJ1-2,TRBD1,TRBV30,-,CAWRTGDNGYTF,TGTGCCTGGAGGACAGGGGATAATGGCTACACCTTC
TRBJ2-2,TRBD1,TRBV10-1,-,CASSRDRGTGELFF,TGCGCCAGCAGTAGGGACAGGGGCACCGGGGAGCTGTTTTTT
TRBJ2-3,-,TRBV27,-,CASSLTADTQYF,TGTGCCAGCAGTTTGACAGCAGATACGCAGTATTTT
TRBJ2-7,TRBD2,TRBV5-1,-,CASSSFPAGVYEQYF,TGCGCCAGCAGCTCTTTTCCAGCGGGGGTTTACGAGCAGTACTTC
TRBJ1-3,TRBD1,TRBV7-6,-,CASSLAQTGASGNTIYF,TGTGCCAGCAGCTTAGCACAGACAGGGGCCTCTGGAAACACCATATATTTT
TRBJ1-1,-,TRBV30,-,CAWSVQSFKGAFF,TGTGCCTGGAGTGTACAATCGTTCAAGGGGGCTTTCTTT
TRBJ1-6,TRBD1,TRBV5-1,few,CASSLSGTGAPLHF,TGCGCCAGCAGCCTATCGGGGACAGGGGCCCCCCTCCACTTT
TRBJ2-2,TRBD1,TRBV10-1,-,CASTGTGSGELFF,TGCGCCAGCACCGGGACAGGTTCCGGGGAGCTGTTTTTT
TRBJ1-4,-,TRBV29-1,-,CSVVASGNEKLFF,TGCAGCGTGGTAGCGTCAGGCAATGAAAAACTGTTTTTT
TRBJ1-2,-,TRBV5-1,-,CASSPDSNYGYTF,TGCGCCAGCAGCCCCGACAGTAACTATGGCTACACCTTC
TRBJ2-1,-,TRBV5-8,-,CASSLGGPSEQFF,TGTGCCAGCAGCTTGGGGGGGCCTAGTGAGCAGTTCTTC
TRBJ1-2,TRBD1,TRBV18,-,CASSPFETGPTGYTF,TGTGCCAGCTCACCATTCGAGACAGGGCCTACTGGCTACACCTTC
TRBJ1-2,TRBD1,TRBV6-1,-,CASSDGQGYGYTF,TGTGCCAGCAGTGATGGACAGGGCTATGGCTACACCTTC
TRBJ2-1,TRBD2,TRBV5-1,-,CASTFGTSRTYEQFF,TGCGCCAGCACCTTCGGGACTAGTCGTACCTATGAGCAGTTCTTC
TRBJ1-2,-,TRBV11-3,-,CASSLDDATAYGYTF,TGTGCCAGCAGCTTAGATGACGCGACAGCCTATGGCTACACCTTC